This T cell receptor beta chain was recovered during a study of T cell responses to AZD1222 COVID-19 vaccine. Study findings and constraints: At baseline, just a handful of AZD1222 recipients tested seropositive. Donors were largely white British and mainly female; clonal diversity was possibly underestimated. Following two doses of AZD1222, Spike-specific TCR breadth and depth rose. Across spike, vaccine-associated CD4 TCRs were found, dominant at 160-218 and 743-854.

As regards this clone: What it binds is unknown.

Method: immunoSEQ multiplex PCR; TCRdb's copy keeps in-frame clones and lacks some. The sample has over 100,000 clones, roughly 89% seen once. This CDR3 contains 13 residues. Germline-derived CDR1 and CDR2 are MNHEY and SVGEGT. The junction had 6 bases not matched to a gene; V was cut back by 6 bases and J by 10 bases. Sample: peripheral blood, taken on day 0 of AZD1222 vaccination. The chain recombines TRBV6-2 or TRBV6-3 with TRBJ1-6, with 7 bases that match TRBD1. This TCR was sampled from an adult in good health. The CDR3 region is CASSRTGSSPLHF. In DNA, the CDR3 is TGTGCCAGCAGCCGGACAGGTAGCTCACCCCTCCACTTT.